The present T cell receptor beta chain was sequenced within a study of human T cells and chemical hapten exposure. In the study overall: Diphenylcyclopropenone doses were given weekly to the scalps of patients across the approximately 25-week study. The study enrolled mostly female patients with alopecia areata, totalis or universalis.

Documented time point: patch test 2, 6 weeks after DPC sensitization. Indicated treatment: therapeutic diphenylcyclopropenone sensitization with weekly scalp DPC. From the RACE reads, TCRdb called clonotypes with MiXCR, one entry per CDR3 protein. Counted here are about 380,000 distinct CDR3 sequences, about 6% occurring once; the ten biggest clones make up over 5.5%. J gave up 3 bases and V 0 bases, and 4 bases lay outside the gene matches. There are 15 residues in the CDR3. Germline loops: CDR1 ENHRY, CDR2 SYGVKD. This clonotype turned up a few times. V gene TRBV10-3 combines with J gene TRBJ2-5, with 7 positions matching TRBD1. The receptor was derived from a woman aged 18-29 years with alopecia areata. Some clones in this sample may be carry-over from other donors' samples. Sequenced material: whole blood, taken in connection with sensitization to the hapten diphenylcyclopropenone (DPC). The CDR3 sequence: CAISESSGGEETQYF. The CDR3 DNA reads as TGTGCCATCAGTGAGTCGTCAGGGGGTGAAGAGACCCAGTACTTC.